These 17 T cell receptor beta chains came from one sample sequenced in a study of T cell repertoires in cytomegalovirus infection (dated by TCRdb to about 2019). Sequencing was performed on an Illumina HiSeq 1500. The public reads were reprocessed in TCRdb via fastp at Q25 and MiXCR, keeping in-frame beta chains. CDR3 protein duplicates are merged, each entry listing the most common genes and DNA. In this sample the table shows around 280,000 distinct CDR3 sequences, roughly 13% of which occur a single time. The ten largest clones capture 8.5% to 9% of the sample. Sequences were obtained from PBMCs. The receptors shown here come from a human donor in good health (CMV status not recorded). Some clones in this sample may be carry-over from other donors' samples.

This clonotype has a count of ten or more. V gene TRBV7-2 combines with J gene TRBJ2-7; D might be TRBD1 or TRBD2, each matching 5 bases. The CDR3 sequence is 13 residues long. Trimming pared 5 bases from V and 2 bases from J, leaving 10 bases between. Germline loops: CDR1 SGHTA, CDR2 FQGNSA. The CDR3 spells CASSPKGPYEQYF. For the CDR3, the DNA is TGTGCCAGCAGCCCTAAGGGACCCTACGAGCAGTACTTC. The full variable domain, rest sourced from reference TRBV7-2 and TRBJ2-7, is GAGVSQSPSNKVTEKGKDVELRCDPISGHTALYWYRQSLGQGLEFLIYFQGNSAPDKSGLPSDRFSAERTGGSVSTLTIQRTQQEDSAVYLCASSPKGPYEQYFGPGTRLTVT.

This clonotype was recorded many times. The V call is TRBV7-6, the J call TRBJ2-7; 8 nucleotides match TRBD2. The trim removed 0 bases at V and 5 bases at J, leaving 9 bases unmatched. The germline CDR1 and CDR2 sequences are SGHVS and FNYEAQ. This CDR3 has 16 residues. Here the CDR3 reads CASSLAVGRAGDEQYF. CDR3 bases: TGTGCCAGCAGCTTAGCCGTCGGGAGGGCCGGCGACGAGCAGTACTTC.

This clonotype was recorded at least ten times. The CDR3 sequence: CASSSAQGSDTQYF. CDR3 coding DNA: TGTGCCAGCAGCTCGGCGCAGGGGTCAGATACGCAGTATTTT. The gene calls are TRBV7-2 and TRBJ2-3; possible D gene TRBD1, 6 bases. Trimming stripped 4 bases from V and 4 bases from J, with 12 bases between. CDR1 is SGHTA and CDR2 is FQGNSA in the germline V gene. The CDR3 is 14 residues long.

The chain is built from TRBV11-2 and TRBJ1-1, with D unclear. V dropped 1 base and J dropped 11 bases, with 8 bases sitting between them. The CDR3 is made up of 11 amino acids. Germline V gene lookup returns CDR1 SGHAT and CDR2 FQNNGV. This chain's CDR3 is CASSLAQKAFF. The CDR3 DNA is TGTGCCAGCAGCTTAGCCCAGAAGGCTTTCTTT.

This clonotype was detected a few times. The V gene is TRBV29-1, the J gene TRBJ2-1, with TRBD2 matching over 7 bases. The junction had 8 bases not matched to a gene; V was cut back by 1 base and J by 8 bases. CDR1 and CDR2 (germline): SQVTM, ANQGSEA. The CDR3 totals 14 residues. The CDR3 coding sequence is TGCAGCGTTGAAGGGGGAGGGGCTCGCGATGAGCAGTTCTTC. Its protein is CSVEGGGARDEQFF.

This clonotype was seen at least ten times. CDR3 bases: TGTGCCAGCCTACGTTCCGTCGGGCAGGGAGTCACTGAAGCTTTCTTT. Its protein is CASLRSVGQGVTEAFF. This rearrangement joins TRBV2 to TRBJ1-1; maybe TRBD1 (5 bases). The V end was cut by 8 bases, the J end by 4 bases, with 23 bases between. Looked up from germline, CDR1 is SNHLY and CDR2 is FYNNEI. The CDR3 is made up of 16 amino acids.

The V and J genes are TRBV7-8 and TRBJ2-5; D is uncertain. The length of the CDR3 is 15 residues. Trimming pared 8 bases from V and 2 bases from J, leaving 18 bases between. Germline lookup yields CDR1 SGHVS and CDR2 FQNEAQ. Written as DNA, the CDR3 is TGTGCCAGCGCCTGGACCGTAAATCCTCAAGAGACCCAGTACTTC. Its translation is CASAWTVNPQETQYF.

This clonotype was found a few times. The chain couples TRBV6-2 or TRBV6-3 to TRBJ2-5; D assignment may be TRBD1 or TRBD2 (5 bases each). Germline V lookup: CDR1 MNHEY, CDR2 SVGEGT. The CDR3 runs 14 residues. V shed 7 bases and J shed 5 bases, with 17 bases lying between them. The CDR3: CASNPLGGMETQYF. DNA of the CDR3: TGTGCCAGCAACCCCCTTGGGGGAATGGAGACCCAGTACTTC.

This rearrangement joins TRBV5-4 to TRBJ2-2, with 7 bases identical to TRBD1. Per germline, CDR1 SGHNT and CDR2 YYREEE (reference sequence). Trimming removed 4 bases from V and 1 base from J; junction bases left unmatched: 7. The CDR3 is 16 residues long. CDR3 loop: CASSPRQGWNTGELFF. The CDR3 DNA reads TGTGCCAGCAGCCCTCGACAGGGATGGAACACCGGGGAGCTGTTTTTT.

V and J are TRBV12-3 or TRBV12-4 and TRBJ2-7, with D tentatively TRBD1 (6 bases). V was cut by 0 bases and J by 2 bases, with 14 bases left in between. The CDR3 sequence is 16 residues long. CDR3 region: CASSLAGGGETYEQYF. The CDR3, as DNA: TGTGCCAGCAGTTTAGCGGGTGGGGGCGAAACCTACGAGCAGTACTTC.

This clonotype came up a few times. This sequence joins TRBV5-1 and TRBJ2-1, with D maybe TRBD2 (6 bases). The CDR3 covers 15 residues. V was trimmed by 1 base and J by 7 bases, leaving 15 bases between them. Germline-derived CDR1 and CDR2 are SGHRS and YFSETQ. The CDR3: CASSLRGRNPNEQFF. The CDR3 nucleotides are TGCGCCAGCAGCTTGCGGGGGAGGAACCCAAATGAGCAGTTCTTC.

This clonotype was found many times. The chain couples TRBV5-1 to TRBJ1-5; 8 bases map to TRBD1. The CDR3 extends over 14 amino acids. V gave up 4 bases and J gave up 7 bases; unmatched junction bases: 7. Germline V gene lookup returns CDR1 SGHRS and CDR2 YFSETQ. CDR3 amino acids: CASSPDRGGQPQHF. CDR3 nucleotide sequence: TGCGCCAGCAGCCCCGACAGGGGAGGCCAGCCCCAGCATTTT.

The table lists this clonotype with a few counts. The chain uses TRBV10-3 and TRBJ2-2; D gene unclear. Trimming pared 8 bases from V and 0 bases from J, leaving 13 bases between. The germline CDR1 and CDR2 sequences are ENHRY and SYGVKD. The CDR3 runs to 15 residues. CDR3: CAISSGQSNTGELFF. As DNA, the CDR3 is TGTGCCATCTCCTCGGGCCAGTCGAACACCGGGGAGCTGTTTTTT.

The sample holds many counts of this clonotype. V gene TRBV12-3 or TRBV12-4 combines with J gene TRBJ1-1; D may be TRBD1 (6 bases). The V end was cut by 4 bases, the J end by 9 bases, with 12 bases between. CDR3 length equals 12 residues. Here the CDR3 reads CASSSWGAQAFF. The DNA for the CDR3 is TGTGCCAGCAGTTCTTGGGGGGCGCAAGCTTTCTTT.

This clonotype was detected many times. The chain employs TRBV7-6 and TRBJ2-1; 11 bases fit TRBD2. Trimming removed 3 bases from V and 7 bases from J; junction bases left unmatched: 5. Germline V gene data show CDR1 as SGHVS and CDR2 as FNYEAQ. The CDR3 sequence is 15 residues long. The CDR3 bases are TGTGCCAGCAGCTTTATAGCGGGGGGGCGAAATGAGCAGTTCTTC. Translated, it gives CASSFIAGGRNEQFF.

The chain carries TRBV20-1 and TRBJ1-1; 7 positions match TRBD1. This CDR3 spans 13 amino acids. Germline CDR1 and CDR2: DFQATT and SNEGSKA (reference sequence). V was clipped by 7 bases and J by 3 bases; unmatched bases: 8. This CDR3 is CSVADRADTEAFF. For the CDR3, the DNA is TGCAGTGTTGCAGACAGGGCGGACACTGAAGCTTTCTTT.

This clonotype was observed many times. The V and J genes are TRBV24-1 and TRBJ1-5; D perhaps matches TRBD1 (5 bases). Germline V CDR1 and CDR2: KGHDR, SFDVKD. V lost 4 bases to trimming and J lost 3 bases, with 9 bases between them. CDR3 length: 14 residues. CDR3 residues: CATSEPGTNQPQHF. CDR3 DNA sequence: TGTGCCACCAGTGAACCAGGGACCAATCAGCCCCAGCATTTT.